One and the same sample provided the 7 T cell receptor beta chains below, sequenced in a study of T cell clonality in common variable immunodeficiency. Assay: immunoSEQ multiplex PCR; the TCRdb copy retains only in-frame clones and omits some. The specimen has 51,000 or so clones, none found just once. The source material was peripheral blood mononuclear cells. The receptors stem from a person between 18 and 75 years old in good health.

Worth noting for this clone: The read finishes 3 residues shy of the CDR3 end, and the germline J gene is used to complete it. This chain links TRBV19 with TRBJ1-4, with D hard to call. V was pared by 8 bases and J by 0 bases, with 13 bases between. CDR1 and CDR2 (germline): LNHDA, SQIVND (reference sequence). The CDR3 contains 15 residues. The sequenced part of the CDR3 DNA is TGTGCCAGTGCCTTTACCAGTGCAACTAATGAAAAA. Its protein product is CASAFTSATNEK. The entire CDR3 reads CASAFTSATNEKLFF. Together with reference TRBV19 and TRBJ1-4, the CDR3 gives the full variable domain: DGGITQSPKYLFRKEGQNVTLSCEQNLNHDAMYWYRQDPGQGLRLIYYSQIVNDFQKGDIAEGYSVSREKKESFPLTVTSAQKNPTAFYLCASAFTSATNEKLFFGSGTQLSVL.

This clone was seen repeatedly, ten times or more. The observed sequence ends 3 residues before the CDR3 terminus, with the missing tail filled in from the germline J gene. This chain uses TRBV6-1 with TRBJ1-5; 8 bases agree with TRBD1. The CDR3 has 15 residues. The V segment lost 4 bases and the J segment 5 bases; nucleotides outside the gene matches: 7. Germline V lookup: CDR1 MNHNS, CDR2 SASEGT. This CDR3 is CASSGLSGGYQPQHF. CDR3 DNA (partial): TGTGCCAGCAGTGGTCTGTCAGGGGGCTATCAGCCC.

This clone was counted at least ten times. The CDR3 end lies 3 residues beyond the end of the read and is filled in from the germline J gene. The chain employs TRBV5-1 and TRBJ1-6, with a tentative D call TRBD1 (6 bases). V was shortened by 1 base and J by 7 bases, with 9 bases between the two germline ends. Looked up from germline, CDR1 is SGHRS and CDR2 is YFSETQ. The CDR3 spans 14 residues. This CDR3 reads CASSLTGLNSPLHF. CDR3 DNA (partial): TGCGCCAGCAGCTTGACAGGGTTGAATTCACCC.

Note on this clone: The CDR3 extends 3 residues past the end of the read, so its final part is completed from the germline J gene. This rearrangement joins TRBV5-4 to TRBJ2-5; TRBD2 is a possible D gene (5 bases). CDR3 length: 12 amino acids. Deletions cut 0 bases from V and 6 bases from J, with 6 bases between. Germline values: CDR1 SGHNT, CDR2 YYREEE (reference sequence). Incomplete CDR3 DNA: TGTGCCAGCAGCTTGGAGACTAAGACC. As protein: CASSLETKT. The whole CDR3 protein is CASSLETKTQYF. Looking up the rest from reference TRBV5-4 and TRBJ2-5 gives the full variable domain: ETGVTQSPTHLIKTRGQQVTLRCSSQSGHNTVSWYQQALGQGPQFIFQYYREEENGRGNFPPRFSGLQFPNYSSELNVNALELDDSALYLCASSLETKTQYFGPGTRLLVL.

This clone was detected ten times or more. The read terminates 3 residues ahead of where the CDR3 ends, so the germline J gene completes it. The chain is built from TRBV30 and TRBJ2-6, with D possibly matching TRBD2 (6 bases). Deletions cut 3 bases from V and 2 bases from J, with 17 bases between. This CDR3 has 17 residues. CDR1 and CDR2 (germline): GTSNPN, SVGIG (reference sequence). The CDR3 spells CAWRRGRTKAGANVLTF. CDR3 DNA, as far as it was read: TGTGCCTGGAGGAGGGGACGGACTAAAGCTGGGGCCAACGTC.

This clone came up many times. The read is 3 residues too short to cover the CDR3 end, so that end is filled in from the germline J gene. This chain links TRBV12-3 or TRBV12-4 with TRBJ2-5; 12 bases agree with TRBD2. This CDR3 region has 15 residues. The junction had 9 bases not matched to a gene; V was cut back by 8 bases and J by 5 bases. The CDR3 sequence is CASAPTSGSRETQYF. Partial CDR3 DNA: TGTGCCAGCGCGCCGACTAGCGGGAGTCGGGAGACC.

Details on this clone: With the read ending 3 residues before the CDR3 end, the germline J gene is used to fill in that end. V and J are TRBV20-1 and TRBJ2-5, with TRBD2 identical over 9 bases. Germline V CDR1 and CDR2: DFQATT, SNEGSKA (reference sequence). This CDR3 is 15 amino acids long. Trimming at V came to 7 bases and at J to 1 base, leaving 10 bases not matched to a gene. The DNA read from the CDR3 is TGCAGTGTCCAGATAAGCGGGAGGTCCCAAGAGACC. This codes for CSVQISGRSQET. The whole CDR3 reads CSVQISGRSQETQYF.